These 15 T cell receptor beta chains share one sample of origin, sequenced in a study of cytomegalovirus exposure and HLA in healthy donors (dated by TCRdb to about 2017). The library was built by means of the immunoSEQ multiplex PCR assay. TCRdb obtained this table from immuneACCESS and retained in-frame rearrangements with V and J assigned. These tables miss some clones; where compared with another copy, unresolved V genes account for less than half of the shortfall, and the remainder is unexplained. This sample comprises approximately 81,000 clones, around 92% of them detected only once. Approximately 0.67% of the sample is held by the ten biggest clonotypes. The source material was PBMCs. Receptor source: a man between 18 and 35 years old in good health and CMV-seronegative.

The V and J genes are TRBV19 and TRBJ1-2, with D perhaps TRBD1 (6 bases). In germline, CDR1 is LNHDA, CDR2 SQIVND (reference sequence). This CDR3 is built from 15 residues. V was cut by 5 bases and J by 2 bases, with 15 bases left in between. CDR3 amino acids: CASSHIPTGNYGYTF. For the CDR3, the DNA is TGTGCCAGTAGTCACATCCCTACAGGGAACTATGGCTACACCTTC.

The chain carries TRBV25-1 and TRBJ1-5, with 7 bases aligning to TRBD1. The CDR3 runs 16 residues. The V segment lost 4 bases and the J segment 6 bases; nucleotides outside the gene matches: 12. Germline lookup yields CDR1 MGHDK and CDR2 SYGVNS. CDR3 coding DNA: TGTGCCAGCAGTGGCGCAGTACAGGGGATGAGTCAGCCCCAGCATTTT. It yields the protein CASSGAVQGMSQPQHF.

This rearrangement joins TRBV6-1 to TRBJ2-1; 7 positions match TRBD2. The CDR3 covers 16 residues. CDR1 is MNHNS, CDR2 SASEGT, per germline. The junction had 10 bases not matched to a gene; V was cut back by 3 bases and J by 5 bases. The CDR3: CASSDWEGIEHNEQFF. For the CDR3, the DNA is TGTGCCAGCAGTGACTGGGAGGGAATAGAACACAATGAGCAGTTCTTC.

This clone came up once. This chain uses TRBV30 with TRBJ2-2; perhaps TRBD2 as D (6 bases). The CDR3 runs 15 residues. CDR1 is GTSNPN and CDR2 is SVGIG in the germline V gene (reference sequence). Trimming took 4 bases from V and 2 from J, leaving 14 bases between them. The CDR3 reads CAWNSLGLNTGELFF. CDR3 in DNA: TGTGCCTGGAACAGCCTCGGACTAAACACCGGGGAGCTGTTTTTT.

This sequence joins TRBV5-1 and TRBJ1-1, with a weak D call TRBD1 (6 bases). The V gene's germline CDR1 is SGHRS and CDR2 YFSETQ. V shed 2 bases and J shed 4 bases, with 12 bases lying between them. This CDR3 has 14 amino acids. CDR3 sequence: CASSLQGGSTEAFF. The CDR3 DNA reads TGCGCCAGCAGCTTACAGGGCGGTAGCACTGAAGCTTTCTTT.

This clone was counted a single time. V usage is TRBV27 and J usage is TRBJ2-3; a possible D gene is TRBD2 (5 bases). V dropped 2 bases and J dropped 11 bases, with 11 bases sitting between them. CDR3 length equals 12 residues. Germline loops: CDR1 MNHEY, CDR2 SMNVEV (reference sequence). The DNA for the CDR3 is TGTGCCAGCAGTTTACCGGGGTCCTGGCAGTATTTT. Translated: CASSLPGSWQYF.

There are a few counts of this clone. V gene TRBV4-1 combines with J gene TRBJ1-2; weak D call: TRBD1 (6 bases). Per germline, CDR1 MGHRA and CDR2 YSYEKL. The CDR3 covers 15 residues. V lost 0 bases, J lost 3 bases, and 11 bases lay in between. The CDR3 reads CASSQEGARHYGYTF. The CDR3 DNA reads as TGCGCCAGCAGCCAAGAGGGGGCTCGTCACTATGGCTACACCTTC.

The J gene is TRBJ2-2, the V gene TRBV27; 11 bases are shared with TRBD2. This CDR3 is built from 18 residues. The germline CDR1 and CDR2 sequences are MNHEY and SMNVEV (reference sequence). Trimming took 3 bases from V and 3 from J; bases not matched to a gene: 9. The CDR3 here is CASSFSLAGGPDTGELFF. Here the CDR3 DNA reads TGTGCCAGCAGTTTTTCCCTAGCGGGAGGTCCGGACACCGGGGAGCTGTTTTTT.

This rearrangement joins TRBV30 to TRBJ2-7, with 11 nucleotides matching TRBD1. The CDR3 loop spans 12 amino acids. The V gene's germline CDR1 is GTSNPN and CDR2 SVGIG (reference sequence). V shed 7 bases and J 2 bases; nucleotides not matched to a gene: 1. The CDR3 DNA reads as TGTGCCTCGGGACAGGGGGCCTACGAGCAGTACTTC. It codes for CASGQGAYEQYF. The whole variable domain, remainder taken from reference TRBV30 and TRBJ2-7, is SQTIHQWPATLVQPVGSPLSLECTVEGTSNPNLYWYRQAAGRGLQLLFYSVGIGQISSEVPQNLSASRPQDRQFILSSKKLLLSDSGFYLCASGQGAYEQYFGPGTRLTVT.

The rearrangement links TRBV6-5 to TRBJ2-1; a possible D gene is TRBD1 (5 bases). This CDR3 region has 11 residues. The V gene's germline CDR1 is MNHEY and CDR2 SVGAGI. The V and J ends lost 6 bases and 10 bases respectively, with 10 bases between them. The CDR3 coding sequence is TGTGCCAGCAGGAACGGACAAGAGCAGTTCTTC. It specifies CASRNGQEQFF.

The rearrangement links TRBV6-5 to TRBJ2-7; tentatively, D is TRBD1 (6 bases). The V and J ends lost 8 bases and 3 bases respectively, with 14 bases between them. Looked up from germline, CDR1 is MNHEY and CDR2 is SVGAGI. This CDR3 contains 13 residues. CDR3 coding DNA: TGTGCCAGCGGCTCCGGGACACTCTACGAGCAGTACTTC. This gives the protein CASGSGTLYEQYF.

The V and J genes are TRBV2 and TRBJ1-1; D is perhaps TRBD1 (5 bases). Germline CDR1 and CDR2: SNHLY and FYNNEI. Trimming took 4 bases from V and 4 from J, leaving 16 bases between them. The CDR3 length is 15 residues. CDR3 loop: CASSGGVGGFTEAFF. The CDR3 nucleotides are TGTGCCAGCAGTGGGGGGGTCGGAGGGTTCACTGAAGCTTTCTTT.

The genes are TRBV30 and TRBJ2-1; D is ambiguous. CDR3 length: 12 residues. The V gene's germline CDR1 is GTSNPN and CDR2 SVGIG (reference sequence). V was pared by 4 bases and J by 6 bases, with 10 bases between. CDR3 nucleotides: TGTGCCTGGAATACTGCCGGCAATGAGCAGTTCTTC. Translating gives CAWNTAGNEQFF.

This chain links TRBV18 with TRBJ1-1; perhaps TRBD1 as D (5 bases). V gave up 1 base and J gave up 0 bases, with 15 bases separating them. CDR1 and CDR2 (germline): KGHSH, LQKENI. The CDR3 contains 17 residues. The CDR3 spells CASSPLNPGYVNTEAFF. CDR3 bases: TGTGCCAGCTCACCACTTAATCCAGGGTACGTGAACACTGAAGCTTTCTTT.

The chain joins TRBV27 to TRBJ2-3; D may be TRBD1 (5 bases). The CDR3 sequence is 15 residues long. Germline CDR1 reads MNHEY; CDR2 reads SMNVEV (reference sequence). Trimming cost V 5 bases and J 6 bases, with 18 bases left between them. CDR3 amino acids: CASSTPQEGLDTQYF. CDR3 in DNA: TGTGCCAGCAGTACCCCACAGGAAGGCTTGGATACGCAGTATTTT.